Listed below are T cell receptor beta chains from one sample, sequenced in a study of T cell changes during pregnancy in multiple sclerosis. Sequencing was performed with immunoSEQ multiplex PCR; in TCRdb, only in-frame clones are kept and a portion is missing. The profile shows around 81,000 clones, roughly 89% of them singletons. The specimen comprised peripheral blood, sampled after pregnancy. The source of these receptors is a female donor in good health, enrolled as a control in a pregnancy study. CDR3s include the opening cysteine and the closing phenylalanine or tryptophan. The D gene is left open where the match is weak. Not every row has a clone size; where given, it reads once, few, many or a size class.

d_call: TRBD2
j_call: TRBJ2-5
v_call: TRBV6-6
clone_size: -
cdr3_nt: TGTGCCAGTACCTCAGCGGGGACCCAAGAGACCCAGTACTTC
cdr3_aa: CASTSAGTQETQYF

d_call: TRBD1
j_call: TRBJ2-5
v_call: TRBV5-1
clone_size: -
cdr3_nt: TGCGCCAGCAGCTTGGGTCACAGGGGTGTGGAGACCCAGTACTTC
cdr3_aa: CASSLGHRGVETQYF

d_call: -
j_call: TRBJ2-1
v_call: TRBV4-2
clone_size: -
cdr3_nt: TGTGCCAGCAGCCCTAGGAGAGACAATGAGCAGTTCTTC
cdr3_aa: CASSPRRDNEQFF

d_call: -
j_call: TRBJ1-2
v_call: TRBV19
clone_size: -
cdr3_nt: TGTGCCAGTAGTCGAGAGGCCAACTATGGCTACACCTTC
cdr3_aa: CASSREANYGYTF

d_call: -
j_call: TRBJ2-7
v_call: TRBV5-1
clone_size: once
cdr3_nt: TGCGCCAGCAGCTTGGGGTCGAGCTCCTACGAGCAGTACTTC
cdr3_aa: CASSLGSSSYEQYF

d_call: -
j_call: TRBJ1-2
v_call: TRBV4-1
clone_size: few
cdr3_nt: TGCGCCAGCAGCCTCGATCCGGACAGCGATGGCTACACCTTC
cdr3_aa: CASSLDPDSDGYTF

d_call: -
j_call: TRBJ2-7
v_call: TRBV11-2
clone_size: few
cdr3_nt: TGTGCCAGCAGACATCCCAGGGAATCCTACGAGCAGTACTTC
cdr3_aa: CASRHPRESYEQYF

d_call: -
j_call: TRBJ1-2
v_call: TRBV27
clone_size: -
cdr3_nt: TGTGCCAGCTCACAGGGTCATGGCTACACCTTC
cdr3_aa: CASSQGHGYTF

d_call: TRBD2
j_call: TRBJ2-3
v_call: TRBV4-2
clone_size: -
cdr3_nt: TGTGCCAGCAGTCAATTGCGGGAGGGCCGAGGCCCAGATACGCAGTATTTT
cdr3_aa: CASSQLREGRGPDTQYF

d_call: -
j_call: TRBJ1-6
v_call: TRBV7-6
clone_size: -
cdr3_nt: TGTGCCAGCAGCGCCCAGGGTTCCTATAATTCACCCCTCCACTTT
cdr3_aa: CASSAQGSYNSPLHF

d_call: -
j_call: TRBJ2-5
v_call: TRBV28
clone_size: once
cdr3_nt: TGTGCCAGCAGTTTGGGCAGGGAAGAGACCCAGTACTTC
cdr3_aa: CASSLGREETQYF

d_call: -
j_call: TRBJ2-2
v_call: TRBV10-3
clone_size: -
cdr3_nt: TGTGCCATCAGAGAGGGACTCCGCACCGGGGAGCTGTTTTTT
cdr3_aa: CAIREGLRTGELFF

d_call: -
j_call: TRBJ2-5
v_call: TRBV10-3
clone_size: -
cdr3_nt: TGTGCCATCAGTGAGTCGAGGCTAGAAGAGACCCAGTACTTC
cdr3_aa: CAISESRLEETQYF

d_call: -
j_call: TRBJ1-4
v_call: TRBV4-1
clone_size: -
cdr3_nt: TGCGCCAGCAGCCAAGGGTTGAGCGAAAAACTGTTTTTT
cdr3_aa: CASSQGLSEKLFF

d_call: TRBD1
j_call: TRBJ2-1
v_call: TRBV5-5
clone_size: -
cdr3_nt: TGTGCCAGCAGCCCCCCGGGACAGGACCTTTATGAGCAGTTCTTC
cdr3_aa: CASSPPGQDLYEQFF

d_call: TRBD1
j_call: TRBJ2-1
v_call: TRBV6-5
clone_size: -
cdr3_nt: TGTGCCAGCACGGGACAGGGTTTTTCAGATGAGCAGTTCTTC
cdr3_aa: CASTGQGFSDEQFF

d_call: TRBD2
j_call: TRBJ2-1
v_call: TRBV29-1
clone_size: -
cdr3_nt: TGCAGCGTTGCTCTAGCGGACCACAATGAGCAGTTCTTC
cdr3_aa: CSVALADHNEQFF

d_call: TRBD2
j_call: TRBJ2-5
v_call: TRBV5-1
clone_size: -
cdr3_nt: TGCGCCACTCGACTAGCGGGTAAAGAGACCCAGTACTTC
cdr3_aa: CATRLAGKETQYF

d_call: TRBD2
j_call: TRBJ2-5
v_call: TRBV25-1
clone_size: -
cdr3_nt: TGTGCCAGCAGTGCGACTAGCGGGGGGGAAGAGACCCAGTACTTC
cdr3_aa: CASSATSGGEETQYF

d_call: -
j_call: TRBJ2-3
v_call: TRBV7-7
clone_size: -
cdr3_nt: TGTGCCAGCAGCCCCACCGTCCGGACAACAGATACGCAGTATTTT
cdr3_aa: CASSPTVRTTDTQYF

d_call: TRBD2
j_call: TRBJ2-5
v_call: TRBV2
clone_size: -
cdr3_nt: TGTGCCAGCAAGCTAGCGGGAGAAGAGACCCAGTACTTC
cdr3_aa: CASKLAGEETQYF

d_call: -
j_call: TRBJ2-1
v_call: TRBV7-9
clone_size: -
cdr3_nt: TGTGCCAGCAGCGTATACAATGAGCAGTTCTTC
cdr3_aa: CASSVYNEQFF

d_call: -
j_call: TRBJ1-1
v_call: TRBV7-8
clone_size: -
cdr3_nt: TGTGCCAGCAGCCCAGGGCCGGTTGGAGGGACTGAAGCTTTCTTT
cdr3_aa: CASSPGPVGGTEAFF

d_call: -
j_call: TRBJ2-7
v_call: TRBV14
clone_size: once
cdr3_nt: TGTGCCAGCAGTGCTGGCCTCACCTACGAGCAGTACTTC
cdr3_aa: CASSAGLTYEQYF

d_call: -
j_call: TRBJ2-5
v_call: TRBV4-3
clone_size: once
cdr3_nt: TGCGCCAGCAGCCAAGTCTTAGGACTGAGGGAGACCCAGTACTTC
cdr3_aa: CASSQVLGLRETQYF

d_call: -
j_call: TRBJ2-6
v_call: TRBV28
clone_size: -
cdr3_nt: TGTGCCAGCAGTTCCTCGTATACTGGGGCCAACGTCCTGACTTTC
cdr3_aa: CASSSSYTGANVLTF

d_call: -
j_call: TRBJ2-5
v_call: TRBV5-1
clone_size: -
cdr3_nt: TGCGCCAGCAGCCCCGACGCATTGACAGGGGAGGGAGAGACCCAGTACTTC
cdr3_aa: CASSPDALTGEGETQYF

d_call: TRBD1
j_call: TRBJ2-7
v_call: TRBV7-2
clone_size: -
cdr3_nt: TGTGCCAGCAGCGTCGGGACAGGGAGTGGGTACGAGCAGTACTTC
cdr3_aa: CASSVGTGSGYEQYF

d_call: -
j_call: TRBJ2-1
v_call: TRBV28
clone_size: -
cdr3_nt: TGTGCCAGCAGTTTCGAGGACAATGAGCAGTTCTTC
cdr3_aa: CASSFEDNEQFF